This TCR beta chain stems from a study of blood T cell repertoires in COVID-19. Original processing methods: Reference gene primer amplification gave nucleated cell count estimates. TCRdb's table, derived via immunoSEQ multiplex PCR, lists solely in-frame clones and lacks some. The DNA gave D and trimming, while V, J and clone size come from that table. Altogether 200,000 to 250,000 clones are present, less than 90% being singletons, with the ten largest covering less than 8%. This CDR3 has 12 residues. V dropped 7 bases and J dropped 4 bases, with 10 bases sitting between them. Sequenced material: peripheral blood. This chain connects TRBV12-3 or TRBV12-4 to TRBJ1-1; D is perhaps TRBD1 (6 bases). This TCR derives from a man in his sixties with acute or convalescent COVID-19. The CDR3 reads CASNTGFTEAFF. The CDR3 DNA sequence: TGTGCCAGCAATACAGGGTTCACTGAAGCTTTCTTT.